This entry lists 20 T cell receptor beta chains sequenced from one sample in a study of early T cells in non-severe SARS-CoV-2 infection. TCRdb processed the 5' RACE reads anew with MiXCR; each CDR3 protein has one entry. The sample has about 33,000 distinct CDR3 sequences; around 5.8% are singletons. The sequenced sample consisted of whole blood. Receptors were obtained from an adult who was a healthcare worker with PCR-confirmed SARS-CoV-2 infection or an uninfected control (not recorded which).

This clonotype was observed a few times. The chain carries TRBV7-9 and TRBJ2-1; D gene ambiguous. Trimming removed 0 bases from V and 0 bases from J, with 6 bases in between. Germline assignment: CDR1 SEHNR and CDR2 FQNEAQ (reference sequence). The CDR3 length is 15 residues. CDR3 nucleotide sequence: TGTGCCAGCAGCTTAGCAGGAAGCTCCTACAATGAGCAGTTCTTC. It specifies CASSLAGSSYNEQFF.

The sample holds many counts of this clonotype. The gene calls are TRBV20-1 and TRBJ2-1, with TRBD2 matching 8 bases. This CDR3 comprises 15 residues. The V gene end was trimmed by 0 bases and the J gene end by 4 bases; junction bases not matched to a gene: 5. Germline CDR1 and CDR2: DFQATT and SNEGSKA (reference sequence). CDR3: CSARDLQRGYNEQFF. The DNA for the CDR3 is TGCAGTGCTAGAGATCTACAGCGGGGGTACAATGAGCAGTTCTTC.

The chain employs TRBV19 and TRBJ1-5; D gene uncertain. The CDR3 is made up of 14 amino acids. Germline assignment: CDR1 LNHDA and CDR2 SQIVND (reference sequence). The germline V and J ends were trimmed by 3 bases and 3 bases, with 9 bases remaining between them. The CDR3 sequence is CASSMIQVNQPQHF. Here the CDR3 DNA reads TGTGCCAGTAGTATGATCCAGGTCAATCAGCCCCAGCATTTT.

This clonotype was recorded at least ten times. The chain joins TRBV5-4 to TRBJ1-4, with D possibly TRBD1 on 6 matching bases. The germline CDR1 and CDR2 sequences are SGHNT and YYREEE (reference sequence). Deletions cut 3 bases from V and 7 bases from J, with 16 bases between. The CDR3 is 15 amino acids. The CDR3 sequence: CASSSPREGGEKLFF. The DNA of the CDR3 is TGTGCCAGCAGCTCCCCCAGGGAAGGGGGTGAAAAACTGTTTTTT.

This clonotype has more than one count but fewer than ten. This rearrangement joins TRBV4-1 to TRBJ2-5; tentative D call: TRBD2 (6 bases). The germline gives CDR1 MGHRA, CDR2 YSYEKL. The CDR3 consists of 16 residues. The germline V and J ends were trimmed by 2 bases and 2 bases, with 15 bases remaining between them. CDR3 loop: CASSQPLLASQETQYF. CDR3 nucleotides: TGCGCCAGCAGCCAACCGTTACTAGCATCTCAAGAGACCCAGTACTTC.

The table lists this clonotype with many counts. This chain connects TRBV6-5 to TRBJ2-7; D possibly uses TRBD1 or TRBD2 (6 bases each). The CDR3 contains 13 residues. V lost 6 bases and J 3 bases, leaving 12 bases between the germline ends. Germline V gene sequence: CDR1 MNHEY, CDR2 SVGAGI. The CDR3, as DNA: TGTGCCAGCAGACGCGGGACAAACTACGAGCAGTACTTC. Its translation: CASRRGTNYEQYF.

This clonotype was observed at least ten times. The chain joins TRBV29-1 to TRBJ1-1, with D unclear. V was pared by 3 bases and J by 8 bases, with 13 bases between. CDR1 is SQVTM, CDR2 ANQGSEA, per germline. The CDR3 covers 12 residues. CDR3 coding DNA: TGCAGCGTTGAGGAGGGTCTTCAAGAAGCTTTCTTT. It yields the protein CSVEEGLQEAFF.

Ten or more counts support this clonotype. The rearrangement links TRBV5-1 to TRBJ2-3, with 7 bases matching TRBD2. The CDR3 is 14 amino acids. Germline V lookup: CDR1 SGHRS, CDR2 YFSETQ. With V trimmed by 2 bases and J by 2 bases, 2 bases remained unmatched. The chain's CDR3 is CASSFAGVTDTQYF. For the CDR3, the DNA is TGCGCCAGCAGCTTCGCGGGGGTCACAGATACGCAGTATTTT.

This clonotype has a count of ten or more. The chain recombines TRBV6-1 with TRBJ2-6; TRBD2 matches 7 bases. This CDR3 spans 17 amino acids. Germline CDR1 is MNHNS and CDR2 is SASEGT. J lost 1 base, V lost 7 bases, and 10 bases had no gene match. The CDR3 is CASISAGVLSGANVLTF. CDR3 DNA sequence: TGTGCCAGCATCTCGGCGGGAGTCCTTTCTGGGGCCAACGTCCTGACTTTC.

This clonotype was recorded at least ten times. This chain joins TRBV20-1 and TRBJ2-3, with D tentatively TRBD2 (5 bases). Trimming left V 6 bases short and J 0 bases short, with 16 bases between. This CDR3 has 15 residues. Germline V CDR1 and CDR2: DFQATT, SNEGSKA (reference sequence). Here the CDR3 reads CSAGIAPTSTDTQYF. The CDR3 nucleotides read TGCAGTGCGGGGATAGCGCCGACGAGCACAGATACGCAGTATTTT.

This clonotype appeared a few times. The chain uses TRBV30 and TRBJ2-5; TRBD2 matches at 8 bases. J was trimmed by 5 bases and V by 3 bases; bases with no gene match: 2. Germline V gene data show CDR1 as GTSNPN and CDR2 as SVGIG (reference sequence). The CDR3 contains 12 residues. As DNA, the CDR3 is TGTGCCTGGAGCCCTAGCGGGGAGACCCAGTACTTC. Translated: CAWSPSGETQYF.

This clonotype was counted at least ten times. The V and J genes are TRBV10-1 and TRBJ2-3; a weak D match, TRBD2 (5 bases). V was shortened by 10 bases and J by 3 bases, with 20 bases between the two germline ends. The CDR3 sequence is 15 residues long. Germline CDR1 reads WNHNN; CDR2 reads SYGVQD (reference sequence). The CDR3 nucleotides read TGCGCCACCTCCCGAGGCCTAGCAGCGACAGATACGCAGTATTTT. As protein: CATSRGLAATDTQYF.

There are a few counts of this clonotype. The chain links TRBV7-9 to TRBJ2-6, with a weak D call TRBD2 (6 bases). V was cut by 5 bases and J by 0 bases, with 20 bases left in between. Germline assignment: CDR1 SEHNR and CDR2 FQNEAQ (reference sequence). The CDR3 length is 19 residues. CDR3 in DNA: TGTGCCAGCAGCCCTCCGGGACTCCCTGCCGCCTCTGGGGCCAACGTCCTGACTTTC. It yields the protein CASSPPGLPAASGANVLTF.

This clonotype was observed a few times. The J gene is TRBJ2-3, the V gene TRBV10-3; weak D call: TRBD1 (6 bases). CDR3 length: 14 amino acids. Trimming removed 3 bases at V and 5 bases at J, with 12 bases between. The germline CDR1 and CDR2 sequences are ENHRY and SYGVKD. CDR3 DNA: TGTGCCATCAGTGAAAGAGGGGGTAGAGATACGCAGTATTTT. Amino acids: CAISERGGRDTQYF.

This clonotype showed up many times. The CDR3 loop is CASSYSASGRAGEQFF. For the CDR3, the DNA is TGTGCCAGCAGTTACTCCGCTAGCGGGAGGGCCGGTGAGCAGTTCTTC. The V gene is TRBV6-5, the J gene TRBJ2-1, with 12 bases fitting TRBD2. The CDR3 covers 16 residues. Looked up from germline, CDR1 is MNHEY and CDR2 is SVGAGI. With V trimmed by 0 bases and J by 9 bases, 6 bases remained unmatched.

This clonotype was counted ten times or more. The rearrangement uses TRBV7-9 and TRBJ2-5; D not certain. This CDR3 region has 17 residues. The V and J ends lost 5 bases and 1 base respectively, with 20 bases between them. In germline, CDR1 is SEHNR, CDR2 FQNEAQ (reference sequence). CDR3 in DNA: TGTGCCAGCAGCCCGATCTCCGTCGGACGGAGCCAAGAGACCCAGTACTTC. This sequence encodes CASSPISVGRSQETQYF.

This clonotype has ten or more counts. The J gene is TRBJ2-1, the V gene TRBV5-1; D is perhaps TRBD1 (5 bases). CDR1 is SGHRS and CDR2 is YFSETQ in the germline V gene. The CDR3 is 15 residues long. The V gene lost 3 bases and the J gene lost 6 bases, with 16 bases spanning the gap. The CDR3, as DNA: TGCGCCAGCAGCTCGGACATCAGGTTAGGCAATGAGCAGTTCTTC. This encodes CASSSDIRLGNEQFF.

This rearrangement joins TRBV2 to TRBJ2-7; D is unclear. Deletions cut 4 bases from V and 4 bases from J, with 5 bases between. The CDR3 runs 11 residues. Germline values: CDR1 SNHLY, CDR2 FYNNEI. CDR3 bases: TGTGCCAGCAGTGTTTGGTACGAGCAGTACGTC. Translation gives CASSVWYEQYV.

This clonotype was picked up many times. The chain uses TRBV6-2 or TRBV6-3 and TRBJ1-2; perhaps TRBD1 as D (5 bases). The CDR3 is made up of 15 amino acids. V shed 4 bases and J shed 4 bases, with 16 bases lying between them. Germline-derived CDR1 and CDR2 are MNHEY and SVGEGT. The CDR3 loop reads CASSSTGGLPYGYTF. Written as DNA, the CDR3 is TGTGCCAGCAGTTCCACCGGGGGACTCCCCTATGGCTACACCTTC.

In this sample, this clonotype turned up many times. The chain has TRBV6-5 and TRBJ2-2, with TRBD1 matching over 7 bases. The CDR3 has 13 residues. V lost 11 bases and J lost 3; bases outside the gene matches: 6. Germline CDR1 and CDR2: MNHEY and SVGAGI. The CDR3 spells CAGRQGDTGELFF. The CDR3 coding sequence is TGTGCCGGACGACAGGGAGACACCGGGGAGCTGTTTTTT.